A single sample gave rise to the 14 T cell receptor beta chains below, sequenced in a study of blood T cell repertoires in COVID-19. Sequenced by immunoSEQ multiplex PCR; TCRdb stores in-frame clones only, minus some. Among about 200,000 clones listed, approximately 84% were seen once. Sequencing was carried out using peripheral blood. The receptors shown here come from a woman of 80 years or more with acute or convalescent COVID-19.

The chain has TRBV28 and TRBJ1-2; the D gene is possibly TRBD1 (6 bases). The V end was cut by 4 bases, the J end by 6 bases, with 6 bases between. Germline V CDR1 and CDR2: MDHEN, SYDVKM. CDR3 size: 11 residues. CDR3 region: CASSYRDGYTF. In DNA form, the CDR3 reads TGTGCCAGCAGTTACAGGGATGGCTACACCTTC.

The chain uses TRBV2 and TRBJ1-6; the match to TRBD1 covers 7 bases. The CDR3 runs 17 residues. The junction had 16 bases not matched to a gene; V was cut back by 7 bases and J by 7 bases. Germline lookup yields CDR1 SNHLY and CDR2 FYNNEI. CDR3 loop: CASTKSRGHGGNSPLHF. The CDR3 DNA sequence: TGTGCCAGCACTAAATCGAGGGGGCATGGGGGGAATTCACCCCTCCACTTT.

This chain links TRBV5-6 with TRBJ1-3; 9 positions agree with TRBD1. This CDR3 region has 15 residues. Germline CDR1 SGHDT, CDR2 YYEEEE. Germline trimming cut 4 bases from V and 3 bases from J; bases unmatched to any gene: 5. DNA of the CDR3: TGTGCCAGCAGCGGGGACAGGGTTGGTGGAAACACCATATATTTT. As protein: CASSGDRVGGNTIYF.

In DNA, the CDR3 is TGTGCCAGTAGTTACGGGGGCTATGGCTACACCTTC. It translates to CASSYGGYGYTF. V is TRBV19 and J is TRBJ1-2; weak D call: TRBD1 (5 bases). V shed 5 bases and J shed 4 bases, with 8 bases lying between them. Germline lookup yields CDR1 LNHDA and CDR2 SQIVND (reference sequence). This CDR3 has 12 residues.

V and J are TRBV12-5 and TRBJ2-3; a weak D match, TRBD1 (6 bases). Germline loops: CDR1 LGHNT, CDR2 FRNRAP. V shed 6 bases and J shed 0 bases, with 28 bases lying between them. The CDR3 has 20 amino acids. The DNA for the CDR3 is TGTGCTAGTGGGGGGGCTCGCGGAGTGCCGTTTCAAAGGAGCACAGATACGCAGTATTTT. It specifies CASGGARGVPFQRSTDTQYF.

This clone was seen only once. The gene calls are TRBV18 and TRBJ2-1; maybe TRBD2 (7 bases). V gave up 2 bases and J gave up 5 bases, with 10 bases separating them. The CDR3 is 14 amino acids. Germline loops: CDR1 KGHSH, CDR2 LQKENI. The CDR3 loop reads CASSPNGGHNEQFF. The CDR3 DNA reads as TGTGCCAGCTCACCAAACGGGGGGCACAATGAGCAGTTCTTC.

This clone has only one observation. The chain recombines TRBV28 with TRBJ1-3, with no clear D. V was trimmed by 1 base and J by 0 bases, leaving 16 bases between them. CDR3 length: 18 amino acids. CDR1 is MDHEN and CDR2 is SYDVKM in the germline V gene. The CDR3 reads CASSLYSGYRSSGNTIYF. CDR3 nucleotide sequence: TGTGCCAGCAGTTTATATTCAGGATATCGGTCCTCTGGAAACACCATATATTTT.

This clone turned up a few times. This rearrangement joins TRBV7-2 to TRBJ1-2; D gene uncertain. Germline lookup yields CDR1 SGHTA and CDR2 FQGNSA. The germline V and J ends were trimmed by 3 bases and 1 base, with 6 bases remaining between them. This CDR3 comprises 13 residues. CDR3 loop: CASSFDNNYGYTF. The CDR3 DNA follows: TGTGCCAGCAGCTTCGACAATAACTATGGCTACACCTTC.

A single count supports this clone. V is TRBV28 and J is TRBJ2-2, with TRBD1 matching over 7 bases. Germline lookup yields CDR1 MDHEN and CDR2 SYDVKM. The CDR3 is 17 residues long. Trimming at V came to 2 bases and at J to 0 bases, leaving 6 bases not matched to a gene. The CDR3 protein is CASSLGVGTANTGELFF. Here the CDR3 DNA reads TGTGCCAGCAGTTTAGGTGTGGGGACAGCGAACACCGGGGAGCTGTTTTTT.

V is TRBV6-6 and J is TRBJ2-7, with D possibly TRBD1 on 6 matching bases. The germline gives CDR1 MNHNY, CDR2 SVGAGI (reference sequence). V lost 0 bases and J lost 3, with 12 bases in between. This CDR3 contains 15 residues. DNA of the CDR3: TGTGCCAGCAGTTACTCCAGGGGAGAAGGCTACGAGCAGTACTTC. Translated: CASSYSRGEGYEQYF.

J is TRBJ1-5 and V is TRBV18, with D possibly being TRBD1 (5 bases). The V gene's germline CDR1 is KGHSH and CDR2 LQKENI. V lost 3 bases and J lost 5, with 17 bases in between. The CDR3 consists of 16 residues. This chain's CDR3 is CASSPRQLGSDQPQHF. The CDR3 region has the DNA TGTGCCAGCTCACCGCGACAGCTGGGCTCGGATCAGCCCCAGCATTTT.

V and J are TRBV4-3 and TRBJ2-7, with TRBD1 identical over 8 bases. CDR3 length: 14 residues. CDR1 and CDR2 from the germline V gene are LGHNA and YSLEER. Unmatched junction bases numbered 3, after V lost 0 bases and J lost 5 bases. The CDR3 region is CASSQDRTGNEQYF. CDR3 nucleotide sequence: TGCGCCAGCAGCCAAGATCGGACAGGGAACGAGCAGTACTTC.

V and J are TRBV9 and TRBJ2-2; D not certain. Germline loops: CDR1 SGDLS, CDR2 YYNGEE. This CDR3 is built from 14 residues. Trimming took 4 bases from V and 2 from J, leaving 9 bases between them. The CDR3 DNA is TGTGCCAGCAGCCCCGACAAAAACACCGGGGAGCTGTTTTTT. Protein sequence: CASSPDKNTGELFF. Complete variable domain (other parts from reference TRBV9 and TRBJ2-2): DSGVTQTPKHLITATGQRVTLRCSPRSGDLSVYWYQQSLDQGLQFLIQYYNGEERAKGNILERFSAQQFPDLHSELNLSSLELGDSALYFCASSPDKNTGELFFGEGSRLTVL.

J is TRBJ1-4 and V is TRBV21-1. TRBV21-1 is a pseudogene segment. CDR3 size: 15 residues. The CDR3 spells CASSKGLEELEKLFF. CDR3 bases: TGTGCCAGCAGCAAAGGGCTCGAGGAGTTAGAAAAACTGTTTTTT.